This T cell receptor (beta chain) was retrieved from a study of blood T cell repertoires in COVID-19. For the study at large: Samples of COVID-19 (acute and convalescent) were obtained from the United States, Italy and Spain. Sample material is recorded as cDNA or gDNA derived from T cells, B-cell-depleted T cells, or PBMCs.

This CDR3 contains 14 residues. CDR1 and CDR2 (germline): SGHRS, YFSETQ. The V gene lost 3 bases and the J gene lost 7 bases, with 16 bases spanning the gap. The count of this clone is one. Original processing methods: Reference gene primer amplification yielded estimated nucleated cell counts. The table came from immunoSEQ multiplex PCR; TCRdb's copy has only in-frame clones and leaves some out. V and J calls and clone size follow that table, whereas D and trimming were derived from the DNA. The sample lists more than 200,000 clones; about 85% were seen once. The source is a man in his 70s with acute or convalescent COVID-19. The V call is TRBV5-1, the J call TRBJ1-1; D gene ambiguous. Sequenced: peripheral blood. CDR3 in DNA: TGCGCCAGCAGCTCACTCCGCAGCGCGCGTGAAGCTTTCTTT. Translating it yields CASSSLRSAREAFF.